This T cell receptor beta chain was captured by sequencing in a study of cytomegalovirus exposure and HLA in healthy donors. Broader study findings: There were over 150 TCR beta chains listed as cytomegalovirus-associated. In the 95 to 150 validation repertoires, a later analysis found that first-cohort TCR clusters tended to co-occur. CMV antigen specificity was confirmed in vitro for a few CMV-associated chains.

In regard to this clone: Its antigen is as yet unknown.

The donors were members of the validation cohort, which comprised 120 subjects and was separate from the first cohort of 666 subjects. Germline lookup yields CDR1 SEHNR and CDR2 FQNEAQ (reference sequence). V was pared by 3 bases and J by 6 bases, with 12 bases of the junction left unmatched. The CDR3 length is 17 residues. TCRdb's table, derived via immunoSEQ multiplex PCR, lists solely in-frame clones and lacks some. Among more than 110,000 clones listed, roughly nine tenths were seen once. The TCR comes from a man between 18 and 35 years old in good health and CMV-seronegative. The chain uses TRBV7-9 and TRBJ2-3; TRBD2 matches 10 bases. Source material: PBMCs. CDR3 bases: TGTGCCAGCAGCTTCAGGACTAGCGGAGCTTTGGGGGATACGCAGTATTTT. This codes for CASSFRTSGALGDTQYF.